Below, 19 T cell receptor beta chains from the same sample are listed, as sequenced in a study of OX40 agonist ivuxolimab in advanced cancers. Sequencing used immunoSEQ multiplex PCR; TCRdb keeps in-frame clones, though not all of them. Here the sample spans 60,000 or so clones, 70% to 90% being singletons. The starting material was CD4+ or CD8+ T cells sorted from blood, obtained in a trial of the OX40 agonist ivuxolimab. The receptors were sampled from an adult with an advanced solid tumor such as melanoma, head and neck, liver or kidney cancer.

This clone was seen just once. This chain joins TRBV27 and TRBJ2-3, with D possibly TRBD2 on 5 matching bases. The germline V and J ends were trimmed by 9 bases and 2 bases, with 12 bases remaining between them. CDR3 length: 13 residues. Germline lookup yields CDR1 MNHEY and CDR2 SMNVEV (reference sequence). The CDR3 loop is CASRTSNTDTQYF. The CDR3 DNA reads TGTGCCAGTAGGACTTCTAACACAGATACGCAGTATTTT.

The chain carries TRBV7-2 and TRBJ2-4; no reliable D call. Germline V gene data show CDR1 as SGHTA and CDR2 as FQGNSA. Between the trimmed V and J ends, which lost 4 bases and 9 bases, there was a span of 13 bases. The CDR3 contains 13 residues. The CDR3 protein is CASSSSGSSIQYF. The DNA of the CDR3 is TGTGCCAGCAGCTCCTCTGGGTCAAGCATTCAGTACTTC.

A single count supports this clone. The rearrangement uses TRBV19 and TRBJ2-2, with no clear D. Germline V gene lookup returns CDR1 LNHDA and CDR2 SQIVND (reference sequence). The V end was cut by 5 bases, the J end by 6 bases, with 13 bases between. This CDR3 is 14 amino acids long. CDR3 protein: CASSFLEVSGELFF. The CDR3 DNA is TGTGCCAGTAGTTTTCTCGAAGTTTCCGGGGAGCTGTTTTTT.

Only a few counts were recorded for this clone. The chain uses TRBV5-1 and TRBJ2-7, with D perhaps matching TRBD1 (5 bases). This CDR3 spans 15 amino acids. CDR1 and CDR2 from the germline V gene are SGHRS and YFSETQ. V shed 0 bases and J shed 4 bases, with 14 bases lying between them. DNA for the CDR3: TGCGCCAGCAGCTTGGGTCTAGGAAGGGGATACGAGCAGTACTTC. Its translation: CASSLGLGRGYEQYF.

V usage is TRBV7-8 and J usage is TRBJ2-7; unclear D gene. There are 13 residues in the CDR3. From germline, CDR1 is SGHVS and CDR2 FQNEAQ. Between the trimmed V and J ends, which lost 4 bases and 4 bases, there was a span of 11 bases. CDR3 DNA sequence: TGTGCCAGCAGCTACCTAGGCGGATACGAGCAGTACTTC. Its protein product is CASSYLGGYEQYF.

The V call is TRBV28, the J call TRBJ2-5; 7 positions match TRBD2. Germline CDR1 and CDR2: MDHEN and SYDVKM. After removal of 6 bases from V and 5 bases from J, the junction contained 15 bases not matched to a gene. The CDR3 consists of 16 residues. CDR3 sequence (DNA): TGTGCCAGCAGCCCTGCCTGGGAGGGCCTCTGGGAGACCCAGTACTTC. Translated: CASSPAWEGLWETQYF. The full variable domain, rest sourced from reference TRBV28 and TRBJ2-5, is DVKVTQSSRYLVKRTGEKVFLECVQDMDHENMFWYRQDPGLGLRLIYFSYDVKMKEKGDIPEGYSVSREKKERFSLILESASTNQTSMYLCASSPAWEGLWETQYFGPGTRLLVL.

The J gene is TRBJ2-7, the V gene TRBV7-2; no clear D gene. The V gene lost 5 bases and the J gene lost 2 bases, with 16 bases spanning the gap. Germline V lookup: CDR1 SGHTA, CDR2 FQGNSA. The CDR3 has 15 amino acids. The CDR3 DNA sequence: TGTGCCAGCAGCCCCAGCCCCGGCAGTACCTACGAGCAGTACTTC. Its translation: CASSPSPGSTYEQYF.

V and J are TRBV11-2 and TRBJ2-7; no definite D call. The CDR3 runs to 13 residues. The V end lost 3 bases, the J end lost 5 bases, and 11 bases lay between the germline ends. Germline V gene lookup returns CDR1 SGHAT and CDR2 FQNNGV. The CDR3 is CASSFQYRDEQYF. In DNA, the CDR3 is TGTGCCAGCAGCTTTCAGTATAGAGACGAGCAGTACTTC.

V usage is TRBV30 and J usage is TRBJ2-2; TRBD2 agrees at 11 bases. V lost 2 bases to trimming and J lost 6 bases; unmatched junction nucleotides: 11. The CDR3 sequence is 17 residues long. Germline V gene sequence: CDR1 GTSNPN, CDR2 SVGIG (reference sequence). For the CDR3, the DNA is TGTGCCTGGAGTTCCGGGACTAGCGGCCGGTGGGCCGGGGAGCTGTTTTTT. Amino acid sequence: CAWSSGTSGRWAGELFF.

The genes are TRBV5-6 and TRBJ2-2; TRBD1 or TRBD2 may be the D gene (5 bases each). Per germline, CDR1 SGHDT and CDR2 YYEEEE. The CDR3 is 14 amino acids. With 2 bases removed from V and 6 bases from J, the gap between germline ends came to 11 bases. The CDR3 reads CASSFGTSSGELFF. The CDR3 DNA follows: TGTGCCAGCAGCTTTGGGACCTCTTCCGGGGAGCTGTTTTTT.

Written as DNA, the CDR3 is TGTGCCAGCAGTGATAGAGGTCTAGCTAACTATGGCTACACCTTC. Amino acid sequence: CASSDRGLANYGYTF. The chain joins TRBV2 to TRBJ1-2; no definite D call. Germline CDR1 and CDR2: SNHLY and FYNNEI. The CDR3 is made up of 15 amino acids. The V end lost 3 bases, the J end lost 0 bases, and 11 bases lay between the germline ends. Using reference TRBV2 and TRBJ1-2 for the parts outside the CDR3, the full variable domain is EPEVTQTPSHQVTQMGQEVILRCVPISNHLYFYWYRQILGQKVEFLVSFYNNEISEKSEIFDDQFSVERPDGSNFTLKIRSTKLEDSAMYFCASSDRGLANYGYTFGSGTRLTVV.

The chain has TRBV10-1 and TRBJ2-3; D is perhaps TRBD2 (5 bases). This CDR3 comprises 13 residues. The germline V gene encodes CDR1 WNHNN and CDR2 SYGVQD (reference sequence). The V gene lost 8 bases and the J gene lost 3 bases, with 12 bases spanning the gap. In nucleotides, the CDR3 is TGCGCCAGCTCCGCCTCGGGGACAGATACGCAGTATTTT. It encodes CASSASGTDTQYF.

The rearrangement joins TRBV30 to TRBJ2-7; 7 nucleotides match TRBD2. V shed 3 bases, J shed 3 bases, and the junction held 5 bases outside the gene matches. The V gene's germline CDR1 is GTSNPN and CDR2 SVGIG (reference sequence). The CDR3 totals 13 residues. As DNA, the CDR3 is TGTGCCTGGAGAAGGGACTACCACTACGAGCAGTACTTC. This gives the protein CAWRRDYHYEQYF.

This clone has a single count. This chain uses TRBV11-2 with TRBJ2-3; 9 bases are shared with TRBD2. The trim removed 2 bases at V and 4 bases at J, leaving 7 bases unmatched. The CDR3 length is 16 residues. Looked up from germline, CDR1 is SGHAT and CDR2 is FQNNGV. The CDR3 DNA reads as TGTGCCAGCAGCTTACTCACGTTAGCGGGAGCAGATACGCAGTATTTT. This codes for CASSLLTLAGADTQYF.

This sequence joins TRBV28 and TRBJ2-1; TRBD1 might be the D (6 bases). Trimming left V 5 bases short and J 2 bases short, with 19 bases between. Germline V gene sequence: CDR1 MDHEN, CDR2 SYDVKM. The CDR3 is 17 residues long. The CDR3 DNA sequence: TGTGCCAGCAGTCCCTATGGACAGCGTAGAGCCTACAATGAGCAGTTCTTC. Translated: CASSPYGQRRAYNEQFF.

The chain is built from TRBV2 and TRBJ2-5, with TRBD2 identical over 9 bases. Germline CDR1 SNHLY, CDR2 FYNNEI. Losses at the gene ends were 6 bases for V and 3 bases for J; bases not matched to a gene: 5. The CDR3 runs 14 residues. Here the CDR3 reads CASRVTSGKETQYF. In DNA, the CDR3 is TGTGCCAGCAGGGTGACTAGCGGAAAAGAGACCCAGTACTTC.

The V and J genes are TRBV19 and TRBJ1-5, with a possible D match to TRBD1 (6 bases). The CDR3 covers 13 residues. The germline V gene encodes CDR1 LNHDA and CDR2 SQIVND (reference sequence). The V and J ends lost 8 bases and 6 bases respectively, with 14 bases between them. DNA of the CDR3: TGTGCCAGTGGAAACAGGGACCTTCAGCCCCAGCATTTT. It codes for CASGNRDLQPQHF.

The chain links TRBV7-2 to TRBJ1-1, with a tentative D call TRBD1 (6 bases). Deletions cut 0 bases from V and 4 bases from J, with 21 bases between. CDR1 and CDR2 from the germline V gene are SGHTA and FQGNSA. This CDR3 is built from 18 residues. CDR3 amino acids: CASSLAWGPDQGGTEAFF. DNA for the CDR3: TGTGCCAGCAGCTTAGCATGGGGGCCAGACCAAGGGGGCACTGAAGCTTTCTTT.

This clone has a handful of counts. The V gene is TRBV6-4, the J gene TRBJ2-3; D assignment may be TRBD1 or TRBD2 (5 bases each). Germline V gene sequence: CDR1 MRHNA, CDR2 SNTAGT. Deletions cut 0 bases from V and 3 bases from J, with 13 bases between. This CDR3 spans 16 amino acids. CDR3 in amino acids: CASSDSSGTSTDTQYF. In nucleotides, the CDR3 is TGTGCCAGCAGTGACTCATCGGGGACCTCTACAGATACGCAGTATTTT.